This T cell receptor (beta chain) is drawn from a study of molecular identifiers for immune sequencing clone quantification (dated by TCRdb to 2017 to 2018). The study in broad terms: For a replicate experiment, RNA from around 20,000 or 100,000 naive CD8 T cells was divided into five aliquots, and four of the five aliquots were sequenced. This methods study benchmarked molecular-identifier clustering-based TCR repertoire sequencing (MIDCIRS) and TCR RNA copy counting, using CD8 T cells to do so.

CDR1 and CDR2, looked up from the germline V gene, are LGHNA and YSLEER. Reading from cysteine to phenylalanine, the CDR3 counts 18 amino acids. The sequence is cut down to CDR3 DNA, 54 bases in frame from base 1. V was cut back by 3 bases and J by 8 bases, leaving a gap of 27 bases between them. The method behind the library was PCR. The data were produced on an Illumina HiSeq 4000. Bulk TCR libraries were generated as previously described, with the TCR primers listed in Table S5 used. Total RNA was purified with the Qiagen AllPrep DNA/RNA kit. Before analysis, reads from multiple sequencing runs of the same library were pooled. The authors' analysis ran thus. Reads were retained only if an exact TCR constant sequence was present, and the retained reads were trimmed to 150 nt and grouped according to their 12-nt molecular barcodes. Reads inside each barcode group were sub-clustered using a 15% Levenshtein threshold, and a quality-weighted consensus sequence was constructed for each RNA molecule. Non-functional sequences were removed, as were lower-count sequences one edit away from another. Based on a fit of two negative binomial distributions, barcode sub-clusters having less than 20% of the maximum read count were discarded. The public reads were quality trimmed at Q25 with fastp and then assembled into clones with MiXCR by TCRdb, keeping productive beta chains. Merged by CDR3 protein, the rows form single entries marked with the most common genes and DNA. These V and J calls are TCRdb output, not the study's own analysis. The sample table contains some 650,000 distinct CDR3 sequences; only one count was recorded for just under 20% of them. The ten largest make up roughly 0.85% of the sample.

Study-wide conclusions, independent of this receptor: In CMV-specific effector cells, clones with more than 20 RNA copies contained over 99% of molecules, whereas in naive cells such clones contained under 1% of molecules. Spiked-in Jurkat TCR RNA equal to a single cell's worth was reported to be detectable even within one million naive CD8 T cells. The sizes of highly expanded clones could end up underestimated when identical TCR molecules share a barcode. Modeling estimated about three recovered TCR RNA copies per cell, compared with roughly 10 by digital PCR, which implies roughly 27% capture efficiency. Spiked-in Jurkat TCR RNA (approximately 10 copies' worth), which is not part of the donor repertoire, was contained in the naive libraries. When barcode sub-clustering was not used, chimeric consensus sequences inflated TCR diversity, with chimeras reaching as high as 47%.

Libraries of naive CD8 T cells were built from anywhere between about 19,000 and 1,100,000 sorted cells, with 10%, 30% or 50% of the purified RNA used. Naive CD8 T cells were FACS-sorted as CD8+CD4-CCR7+CD45RA+ on a BD FACSAria II into RLT Plus buffer. To test detection sensitivity, Jurkat RNA equal to fewer than 13 TCR copies was added to samples of roughly 18,000-1,100,000 naive CD8 T cells. Enrichment of CD8 T cells was performed with RosetteSep CD8+ T Cell Enrichment Cocktail and Ficoll-Paque, after which ACK red cell lysis was carried out. Comments on this clonotype: Its antigen is not yet known. A much larger clonotype is one base distant, so this may be a read error.

Sequencing input: naive CD8+ T cells from blood, with Jurkat cell RNA spiked in. Taken with the paper, the label for cell subset or site translates to: FACS-sorted CD8+CD4-CCR7+CD45RA+ naive T cells. The receptor's source is a human donor in good health. Some libraries in this study had Jurkat cell RNA spiked in. This chain joins TRBV4-3 to TRBJ2-3; TRBD2 is perhaps the D gene, given 6 matching bases. The CDR3 reads as follows: CASSQHQAGTGLLVTQYF. The nucleotide sequence is TGCGCCAGCAGCCAGCACCAAGCCGGGACTGGCCTTTTAGTTACGCAGTATTTT.